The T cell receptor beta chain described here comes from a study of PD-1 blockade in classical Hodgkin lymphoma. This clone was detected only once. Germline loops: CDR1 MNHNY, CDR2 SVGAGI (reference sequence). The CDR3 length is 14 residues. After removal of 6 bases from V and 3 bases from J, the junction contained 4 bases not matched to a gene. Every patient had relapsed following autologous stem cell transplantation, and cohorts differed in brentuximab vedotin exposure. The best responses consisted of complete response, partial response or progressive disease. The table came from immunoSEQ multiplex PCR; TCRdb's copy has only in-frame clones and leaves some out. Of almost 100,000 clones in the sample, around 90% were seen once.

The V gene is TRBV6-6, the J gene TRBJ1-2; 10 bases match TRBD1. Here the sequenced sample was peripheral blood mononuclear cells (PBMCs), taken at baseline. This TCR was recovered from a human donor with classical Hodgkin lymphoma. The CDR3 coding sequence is TGTGCCAGCAGGGGGACAGGGGAACACTATGGCTACACCTTC. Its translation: CASRGTGEHYGYTF.